What follows are 30 T cell receptor beta chains derived from one specimen sequenced in a study of blood T cell repertoires in COVID-19. Here immunoSEQ multiplex PCR was the method, and the copy in TCRdb shows in-frame clones only, minus some. The sample shows a few hundred thousand clones, roughly nine tenths of them seen only once. Sequencing was done on a sample of peripheral blood. All receptors come from a man younger than 30 with active or convalescent COVID-19.

This chain uses TRBV29-1 with TRBJ2-7, with D maybe TRBD1 (6 bases). Germline V CDR1 and CDR2: SQVTM, ANQGSEA. This CDR3 is built from 13 residues. Trimming stripped 7 bases from V and 0 bases from J, with 13 bases between. Written as DNA, the CDR3 is TGCAGCGCACGGACAGTGGGCTCCTACGAGCAGTACTTC. Protein sequence: CSARTVGSYEQYF.

V is TRBV7-3 and J is TRBJ2-5; D possibly corresponds to TRBD1 (5 bases). Germline CDR1 and CDR2: SGHTA and FQGTGA. This CDR3 region has 13 residues. V lost 4 bases and J lost 4, with 10 bases in between. CDR3 sequence: CASSSDTTETQYF. The CDR3 nucleotides read TGTGCCAGCAGCTCGGACACCACAGAGACCCAGTACTTC.

V is TRBV3-1 (or the pseudogene TRBV3-2) and J is TRBJ1-2; D is ambiguous. The CDR3 totals 13 residues. Deletions cut 1 base from V and 2 bases from J, with 5 bases between. Germline V gene sequence: CDR1 LGHDT, CDR2 YNNKEL (reference sequence). For the CDR3, the DNA is TGTGCCAGCAGCCAAGCTTTGAACTATGGCTACACCTTC. Residues: CASSQALNYGYTF.

This clone has a single count. The V gene is TRBV18, the J gene TRBJ2-7; unclear D gene. Per the germline V gene, CDR1 is KGHSH and CDR2 is LQKENI. This CDR3 spans 12 amino acids. The V and J ends lost 3 bases and 2 bases respectively, with 5 bases between them. In nucleotides, the CDR3 is TGTGCCAGCTCACCCCAAACCTACGAGCAGTACTTC. It encodes CASSPQTYEQYF. Full variable domain (remainder filled in from reference TRBV18 and TRBJ2-7): NAGVMQNPRHLVRRRGQEARLRCSPMKGHSHVYWYRQLPEEGLKFMVYLQKENIIDESGMPKERFSAEFPKEGPSILRIQQVVRGDSAAYFCASSPQTYEQYFGPGTRLTVT.

The genes are TRBV11-3 and TRBJ2-5; D possibly corresponds to TRBD2 (6 bases). Germline V gene data show CDR1 as SGHNT and CDR2 as YENEEA. The CDR3 spans 15 residues. V lost 5 bases to trimming and J lost 2 bases, with 15 bases between them. The CDR3 DNA follows: TGTGCCAGCAGCCGGGGACTTTCCCCTCAAGAGACCCAGTACTTC. Amino acids: CASSRGLSPQETQYF.

The chain has TRBV15 and TRBJ2-1; 11 nucleotides match TRBD1. V shed 8 bases, J shed 3 bases, and the junction held 6 bases outside the gene matches. This CDR3 comprises 15 residues. Per germline, CDR1 LNHNV and CDR2 YYDKDF (reference sequence). This CDR3 reads CATGQGALIYNEQFF. Here the CDR3 DNA reads TGTGCCACCGGACAGGGGGCTCTTATCTACAATGAGCAGTTCTTC.

The chain uses TRBV29-1 and TRBJ2-1; a weak D match, TRBD1 (6 bases). This CDR3 contains 14 residues. In germline, CDR1 is SQVTM, CDR2 ANQGSEA. Between the trimmed V and J ends, which lost 5 bases and 6 bases, there was a span of 17 bases. The CDR3 loop reads CSVNRVAFPNEQFF. Here the CDR3 DNA reads TGCAGCGTTAACAGGGTGGCGTTTCCCAATGAGCAGTTCTTC.

The chain uses TRBV3-1 (or the pseudogene TRBV3-2) and TRBJ2-1, with 13 positions matching TRBD2. Trimming removed 4 bases from V and 8 bases from J; junction bases left unmatched: 5. The CDR3 length is 15 residues. CDR1 LGHDT and CDR2 YNNKEL come from the germline V gene (reference sequence). The CDR3 DNA is TGTGCCAGCAGCCCCGGACTAGCGGGAGTGGATGAGCAGTTCTTC. Translated, it gives CASSPGLAGVDEQFF.

V usage is TRBV4-1 and J usage is TRBJ1-5; possibly TRBD1 for D (6 bases). The CDR3 is 17 amino acids. The V end lost 2 bases, the J end lost 1 base, and 15 bases lay between the germline ends. Germline V gives CDR1 MGHRA, CDR2 YSYEKL. Here the CDR3 DNA reads TGCGCCAGCAGCCAAACTGGACCTGGGACAAGCAATCAGCCCCAGCATTTT. This translates into CASSQTGPGTSNQPQHF.

The V and J genes are TRBV19 and TRBJ1-6, with D uncertain. The ends were cut back, 4 bases at V and 7 bases at J, with 8 bases in the middle. The germline V gene encodes CDR1 LNHDA and CDR2 SQIVND (reference sequence). The CDR3 loop spans 13 amino acids. This CDR3 is CASSTGTNSPLHF. The CDR3, as DNA: TGTGCCAGTAGTACAGGAACGAATTCACCCCTCCACTTT.

The genes are TRBV12-5 and TRBJ2-3; no firm D call. V was cut by 2 bases and J by 2 bases, with 8 bases left in between. The CDR3 contains 14 residues. Germline V gives CDR1 LGHNT, CDR2 FRNRAP. The CDR3 DNA reads as TGTGCTAGTGGTTTGACCCAGGTCACAGATACGCAGTATTTT. Its protein product is CASGLTQVTDTQYF.

The chain joins TRBV28 to TRBJ2-2, with D tentatively TRBD2 (5 bases). Germline assignment: CDR1 MDHEN and CDR2 SYDVKM. The CDR3 consists of 12 residues. V lost 2 bases and J 7 bases, leaving 5 bases between the germline ends. The DNA for the CDR3 is TGTGCCAGCAGTTTAGCGGGCGGGGAGCTGTTTTTT. This encodes CASSLAGGELFF.

This sequence joins TRBV5-1 and TRBJ2-1, with 8 bases that match TRBD1. V lost 4 bases to trimming and J lost 4 bases; unmatched junction nucleotides: 7. The germline gives CDR1 SGHRS, CDR2 YFSETQ. This CDR3 spans 15 amino acids. The CDR3 loop reads CASSSRQGLYNEQFF. The DNA for the CDR3 is TGCGCCAGCAGCAGCAGACAGGGGCTTTACAATGAGCAGTTCTTC.

The count of this clone is one. The chain links TRBV6-5 to TRBJ1-2; 8 nucleotides agree with TRBD1. V trimming: 0 bases; J trimming: 7 bases; junction bases outside the gene matches: 7. The CDR3 contains 15 residues. Germline CDR1 is MNHEY and CDR2 is SVGAGI. CDR3 nucleotides: TGTGCCAGCAGTTACTCGAGGGCAGGGGGCCTTGGCTACACCTTC. Protein: CASSYSRAGGLGYTF.

In its sample, this clone was seen once. CDR3 residues: CASSVGTGGHTQYF. CDR3 DNA: TGTGCCAGCAGCGTAGGGACGGGAGGGCATACGCAGTATTTT. The V call is TRBV9, the J call TRBJ2-3; 8 nucleotides match TRBD2. The length of the CDR3 is 14 residues. Germline V CDR1 and CDR2: SGDLS, YYNGEE. Trimming removed 0 bases from V and 7 bases from J; junction bases left unmatched: 4.

The chain has TRBV10-3 and TRBJ1-5, with 10 bases fitting TRBD1. The V and J ends lost 3 bases and 4 bases, in that order; junction bases with no gene match: 9. Per the germline V gene, CDR1 is ENHRY and CDR2 is SYGVKD. The CDR3 has 17 residues. CDR3 sequence reads: CAISEHLLDRGNQPQHF. The CDR3 DNA reads as TGTGCCATCAGTGAACATCTCCTGGACAGGGGGAATCAGCCCCAGCATTTT.

The rearrangement uses TRBV21-1 and TRBJ2-1; the table's D call, TRBD2, has no DNA check behind it. TRBV21-1 is marked as a pseudogene. This CDR3 spans 14 amino acids. This CDR3 is CASSASSPPDEQFF. In DNA, the CDR3 is TGTGCCAGCAGCGCCTCGTCCCCACCGGATGAGCAGTTCTTC.

The gene calls are TRBV5-1 and TRBJ1-5; D not certain. V shed 0 bases and J shed 5 bases, with 9 bases lying between them. The germline CDR1 and CDR2 sequences are SGHRS and YFSETQ. This CDR3 region has 14 residues. Here the CDR3 reads CASSLDRLDQPQHF. In DNA form, the CDR3 reads TGCGCCAGCAGCTTGGATCGCCTAGATCAGCCCCAGCATTTT.

The chain combines TRBV2 with TRBJ2-5, with D possibly matching TRBD2 (6 bases). Per the germline V gene, CDR1 is SNHLY and CDR2 is FYNNEI. Trimming removed 1 base from V and 3 bases from J, with 12 bases in between. CDR3 length: 15 amino acids. The CDR3 reads CASSEVRDFKETQYF. The CDR3 DNA reads as TGTGCCAGCAGTGAAGTTCGGGACTTTAAAGAGACCCAGTACTTC.

The chain links TRBV6-6 to TRBJ2-5; 11 bases are a match to TRBD2. Germline V gene data show CDR1 as MNHNY and CDR2 as SVGAGI (reference sequence). The CDR3 spans 18 residues. The V and J ends lost 5 bases and 4 bases, in that order; junction bases with no gene match: 15. This CDR3 is CASSRFVVLAGEGETQYF. Written as DNA, the CDR3 is TGTGCCAGCAGTCGTTTCGTTGTACTAGCGGGGGAGGGAGAGACCCAGTACTTC.

V usage is TRBV6-5 and J usage is TRBJ2-1; 9 nucleotides align to TRBD2. CDR1 and CDR2 (germline): MNHEY, SVGAGI. Trimming at V came to 5 bases and at J to 9 bases, leaving 11 bases not matched to a gene. CDR3 length equals 15 residues. The CDR3 protein is CASSPRGGGRAEQFF. The CDR3 DNA is TGTGCCAGCAGTCCCCGGGGTGGCGGGAGGGCTGAGCAGTTCTTC.

The rearrangement joins TRBV11-2 to TRBJ2-7; 9 bases are shared with TRBD1. The V and J ends lost 4 bases and 2 bases, in that order; junction bases with no gene match: 6. The germline V gene encodes CDR1 SGHAT and CDR2 FQNNGV. This CDR3 is 15 amino acids long. CDR3 sequence: CASSYRDRVAYEQYF. CDR3 DNA: TGTGCCAGCAGCTACCGGGACAGGGTCGCCTACGAGCAGTACTTC.

The chain is built from TRBV7-9 and TRBJ2-7, with 7 bases fitting TRBD2. The ends lost 5 bases at V and 2 bases at J; junction bases unmatched: 9. CDR1 is SEHNR, CDR2 FQNEAQ, per germline (reference sequence). The CDR3 spans 15 residues. CDR3 residues: CASSALGAGTYEQYF. The CDR3 DNA is TGTGCCAGCAGCGCCCTAGGAGCGGGGACCTACGAGCAGTACTTC.

The chain links TRBV29-1 to TRBJ1-4; D possibly corresponds to TRBD1 (6 bases). Trimming took 4 bases from V and 7 from J, leaving 16 bases between them. Germline V lookup: CDR1 SQVTM, CDR2 ANQGSEA. CDR3 length: 14 residues. The CDR3: CSVGPPGASEKLFF. The CDR3 DNA follows: TGCAGCGTTGGCCCGCCAGGGGCCAGTGAAAAACTGTTTTTT.

This clone has more than one count but fewer than ten. J is TRBJ2-1 and V is TRBV6-6; 12 bases are shared with TRBD2. The CDR3 spans 15 residues. The germline CDR1 and CDR2 sequences are MNHNY and SVGAGI (reference sequence). The ends lost 7 bases at V and 5 bases at J; junction bases unmatched: 6. The chain's CDR3 is CASIRTSGTNNEQFF. CDR3 bases: TGTGCCAGCATCCGGACTAGCGGGACGAACAATGAGCAGTTCTTC.

J is TRBJ2-7 and V is TRBV7-9, with no clear D. The CDR3 covers 12 residues. V lost 5 bases and J lost 0, with 5 bases in between. From germline, CDR1 is SEHNR and CDR2 FQNEAQ (reference sequence). DNA of the CDR3: TGTGCCAGCAGCCTAAGCTCCTACGAGCAGTACTTC. It specifies CASSLSSYEQYF.

The chain couples TRBV29-1 to TRBJ1-2, with 8 bases matching TRBD1. Germline values: CDR1 SQVTM, CDR2 ANQGSEA. With 6 bases clipped from V and 8 bases from J, the junction kept 11 bases outside the gene matches. The CDR3 covers 13 residues. CDR3 sequence (DNA): TGCAGCGTCCCCGGACAGGGAGAGAGCGGCTACACCTTC. It specifies CSVPGQGESGYTF. The full variable domain, in which reference TRBV29-1 and TRBJ1-2 provide the parts outside the CDR3, is SAVISQKPSRDICQRGTSLTIQCQVDSQVTMMFWYRQQPGQSLTLIATANQGSEATYESGFVIDKFPISRPNLTFSTLTVSNMSPEDSSIYLCSVPGQGESGYTFGSGTRLTVV.

V gene TRBV7-9 combines with J gene TRBJ2-7; possibly TRBD1 for D (5 bases). Per germline, CDR1 SEHNR and CDR2 FQNEAQ (reference sequence). The CDR3 has 15 amino acids. Trimming stripped 6 bases from V and 0 bases from J, with 15 bases between. The CDR3 loop reads CASRSDSPSSYEQYF. CDR3 nucleotides: TGTGCCAGCAGATCAGACAGTCCCAGCTCCTACGAGCAGTACTTC.

The chain links TRBV20-1 to TRBJ2-3; TRBD2 is a possible D gene (6 bases). The germline V gene encodes CDR1 DFQATT and CDR2 SNEGSKA (reference sequence). Trimming cost V 3 bases and J 6 bases, with 16 bases left between them. The CDR3 runs 14 residues. The CDR3 loop is CSASSREDVDTQYF. CDR3 nucleotide sequence: TGCAGTGCTAGTTCCAGGGAGGATGTTGATACGCAGTATTTT.

CDR3 DNA sequence: TGCAGTGCTAGTGATCCGGCGCGGGGGGAAAAACTGTTTTTT. Translation: CSASDPARGEKLFF. The gene calls are TRBV20-1 and TRBJ1-4, with TRBD1 as a possible D gene (5 bases). Germline CDR1 reads DFQATT; CDR2 reads SNEGSKA (reference sequence). There are 14 residues in the CDR3. V lost 3 bases, J lost 8 bases, and 16 bases lay in between.